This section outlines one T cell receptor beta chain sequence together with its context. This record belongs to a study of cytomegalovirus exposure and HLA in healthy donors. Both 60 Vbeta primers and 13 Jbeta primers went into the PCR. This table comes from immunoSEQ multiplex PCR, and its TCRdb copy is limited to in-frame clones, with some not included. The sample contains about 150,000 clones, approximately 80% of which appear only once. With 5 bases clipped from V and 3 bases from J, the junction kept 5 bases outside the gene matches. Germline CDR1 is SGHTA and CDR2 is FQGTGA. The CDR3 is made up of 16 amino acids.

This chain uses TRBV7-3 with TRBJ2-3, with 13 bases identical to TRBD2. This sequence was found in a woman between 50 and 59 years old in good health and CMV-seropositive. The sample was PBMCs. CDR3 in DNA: TGTGCCAGCAGCCTCCGACTAGCGGGGGGAACAGATACGCAGTATTTT. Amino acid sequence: CASSLRLAGGTDTQYF.